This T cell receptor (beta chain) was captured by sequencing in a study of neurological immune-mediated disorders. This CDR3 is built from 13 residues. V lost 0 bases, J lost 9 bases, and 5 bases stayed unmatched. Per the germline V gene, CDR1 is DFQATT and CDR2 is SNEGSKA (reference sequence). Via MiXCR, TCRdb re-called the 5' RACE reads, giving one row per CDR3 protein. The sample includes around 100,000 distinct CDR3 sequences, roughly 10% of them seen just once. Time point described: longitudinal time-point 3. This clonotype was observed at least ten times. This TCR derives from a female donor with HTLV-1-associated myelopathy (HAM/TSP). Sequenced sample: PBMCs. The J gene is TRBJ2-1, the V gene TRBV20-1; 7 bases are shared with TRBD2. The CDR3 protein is CSARETSVREQFF. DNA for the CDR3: TGCAGTGCTAGAGAAACTAGCGTGCGTGAGCAGTTCTTC.